This T cell receptor beta chain was obtained from a study of shared clonotypes between healthy human individuals. Study background: CD4 naive and memory got three plates each, CD8 naive two, CD8 memory one.

After removal of 1 base from V and 7 bases from J, the junction contained 11 bases not matched to a gene. Germline CDR1 is SGHVS and CDR2 is FNYEAQ. CDR3 length: 17 residues. Generated by immunoSEQ multiplex PCR, the TCRdb table keeps only in-frame clones and is missing some. The sample includes 2.5 million or so clones, 85% to 95% of them seen just once. The clonotype originates from a young man in good health. Sequencing was carried out using naive CD4+ T cells sorted from blood. As to subset: CD45RA+ positively selected. The chain has TRBV7-6 and TRBJ2-1; TRBD2 agrees at 9 bases. The chain's CDR3 is CASSLVASGKKRNEQFF. The CDR3, as DNA: TGTGCCAGCAGCTTAGTGGCTAGCGGGAAGAAGAGAAATGAGCAGTTCTTC.